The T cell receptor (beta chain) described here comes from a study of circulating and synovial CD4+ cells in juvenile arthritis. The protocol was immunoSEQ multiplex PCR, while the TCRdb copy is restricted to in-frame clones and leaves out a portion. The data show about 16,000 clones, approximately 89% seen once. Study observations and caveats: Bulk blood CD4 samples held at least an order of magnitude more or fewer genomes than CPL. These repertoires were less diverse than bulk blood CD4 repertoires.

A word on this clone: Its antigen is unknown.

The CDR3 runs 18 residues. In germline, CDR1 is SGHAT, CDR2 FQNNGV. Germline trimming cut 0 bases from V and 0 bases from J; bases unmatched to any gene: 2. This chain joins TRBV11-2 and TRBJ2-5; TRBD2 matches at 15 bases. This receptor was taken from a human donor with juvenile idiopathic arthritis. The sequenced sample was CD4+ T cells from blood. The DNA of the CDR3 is TGTGCCAGCAGCTTAGAGGGGACTAGCGGGGGGTACCAAGAGACCCAGTACTTC. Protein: CASSLEGTSGGYQETQYF. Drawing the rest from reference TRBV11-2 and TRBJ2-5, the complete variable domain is EAGVAQSPRYKIIEKRQSVAFWCNPISGHATLYWYQQILGQGPKLLIQFQNNGVVDDSQLPKDRFSAERLKGVDSTLKIQPAKLEDSAVYLCASSLEGTSGGYQETQYFGPGTRLLVL.